This T cell receptor (beta chain) was sequenced for a study of cytomegalovirus exposure and HLA in healthy donors (dated by TCRdb to between 2016 and 2019). At the level of the whole study: In an earlier analysis of several hundred of the donors, 276 Gb of sequence data and approximately 120 million unique TCR beta sequences from roughly 180 million T cells were reported. An early release covering roughly 600 HLA-typed donors comprised about 320 gigabases of sequencing data and 85 million or so unique TCR sequences. Among the roughly 400 genotyped donors, approximately 77% belonged to the genetic ancestry cluster associated with self-reported Caucasian donors. The study aimed to test whether cataloging public T cell receptors could reveal signatures of past pathogen exposure. The study profiled the T cell repertoires of some 610 subjects by immunosequencing and related them to cytomegalovirus serostatus. In addition to the first cohort of 500 to 850 subjects, a separate validation cohort of under 150 different subjects was used. To predict cytomegalovirus infection status, the study brought together high-throughput TCR immunosequencing, statistical association of individual TCRs with disease status, and machine learning. To study patterns of TCR occurrence, a later analysis re-analyzed previously published TCR beta repertoires from 666 donors and added high-resolution HLA genotyping. In the later analysis, no new phenotypic data were used to find candidate immune exposures; instead, reliance was placed on TCR beta sequences and their occurrence across donors. An earlier analysis of a few hundred of the donors applied high-throughput TCR beta sequencing to assess whether each TCR beta V gene segment acted as functional or pseudogenic. Donor age, sex, ethnicity and CMV serostatus were compiled together with the repertoire data. A later genetic analysis took genome-wide SNP genotypes for about 65% of the 666 donors and used that subset as a discovery cohort. Every discovery cohort repertoire had been produced on one sequencing platform. HLA typing covered class I and class II loci at four-digit resolution. The number of donors typed differed by locus, with roughly 620-640 for A, B, C, DRB1 and DQB1, roughly 520 for DQA1, about 610 for DPA1, and 450 to 480 for DPB1. Roughly 5 DR-DQ haplotypes were handled as single units for association and clustering because linkage in the cohort was strong. On average, about 240,000 unique TCR beta nucleotide sequences were sequenced per donor among about 400 genotyped donors of the cohort, with roughly 18% of those sequences being non-productive. General study outcomes and caveats: An association between a missense DCLRE1C variant and V-gene and J-gene trimming of TCR beta chains was found in a later genetic analysis and replicated in an independent cohort. Roughly uniform sequencing depth across donors was assumed in presence/absence analyses, although this assumption may not hold. It was suggested by the authors that the approach could potentially be generalized to other disease states and immunological phenotypes. Immune exposure information for the cohort was limited to CMV serostatus. According to a later analysis, most CMV-associated TCR beta chains appeared to be HLA-restricted, and the HLA associations seemed to be driven largely by CMV exposure. According to a later genetic analysis, donors in an Asian-associated ancestry cluster had fewer N-insertions in productive TCRs than the approximately 710-donor mean. Correlated functional status among segregating V segments might be attributable to linkage disequilibrium, but an unknown experimental factor could not be ruled out. Because HLA typing was unavailable for some donors at each locus, only the typed subset was used in association tests. A cluster of highly shared sequence variants was judged likely to represent a technical artifact of the sequencing pipeline. Compared with equally common non-associated chains, HLA-associated TCR beta chains in a later analysis were more clonally expanded and had lower generation probabilities. When HLA alleles, especially DR and DQ, strongly co-occurred, attributing TCR associations to individual alleles was difficult. At a false discovery rate of 0.05, a later analysis linked fewer than 20,000 TCR beta sequences to specific HLA alleles. Because counts were too low, 15 to 20 rarely observed V segments, including chromosome 9 orphons, were excluded from the earlier analysis of 500 to 700 of the donors. In an earlier analysis of about 600 of the donors, most TCR beta V segments appeared in productive rearrangements about 87% or about 30% of the time, broadly matching IMGT annotations. The study gave a list of around 170 TCR beta chains associated with cytomegalovirus. The classifier was reported to diagnose cytomegalovirus status with high specificity and sensitivity in both the original and validation cohorts. A later analysis reported that several top co-occurrence clusters appeared linked to parvovirus B19, influenza, CMV and Epstein-Barr virus. While some public TCRs were present in many individuals, most TCR sequences turned up only very rarely across donors. Only TCR beta chains were sequenced in this cohort, and the absence of alpha or paired-chain data limited detectable features. A further reported finding was that TCR beta sequences accurately predicted the HLA-A and HLA-B alleles for most subjects in the first cohort. A few of the identified cytomegalovirus-associated TCR beta chains were confirmed in vitro to be specific for cytomegalovirus antigens. In a later analysis, the rate of TCR association differed among HLA loci, with DRB1 alleles having the most associated TCRs and HLA-C alleles having the fewest.

The cohort comprised 710 or so healthy bone marrow donors. At the time of sampling, every cohort member was nominally healthy, though immune exposures that went unrecorded were likely present. The donor tested CMV seronegative, placing the donor among the 352 seronegative members of the cohort. A peripheral blood sample was provided by each donor, and peripheral blood mononuclear cells were used for TCR beta sequencing. The Qiagen DNeasy Blood Extraction Kit was used to extract genomic DNA from the blood cell samples. This clone occurred a few times. Its antigen has not been determined. The record has no base qualities; no much larger clone is one base away. The method was the immunoSEQ multiplex PCR assay. A mixture of 60 forward primers for TCR Vbeta segments and 13 reverse primers for TCR Jbeta segments was used in the multiplex PCR. Amplification of the CDR3 region of rearranged TCR beta genes was performed with a multiplex PCR assay on genomic DNA. The amplified TCR beta libraries were sequenced on the Illumina HiSeq System as 87-base-pair reads. In the authors' own workflow: A later analysis counted 65 million to 90 million unique TCR beta chains across the 650 to 800 repertoires, and roughly 11 million of these chains were shared by at least two donors. To remove PCR and sequencing errors, raw reads were error-corrected and collapsed into unique sequences using a nearest-neighbor algorithm that merged closely related sequences. CDR3 sequences were aligned to IMGT reference sequences to assign V, D and J gene segments. For a sequence to be retained, at least a six-nucleotide match to both a V gene segment and a J gene segment was required. Rearrangements were called productive when the CDR3 lacked stop codons and stayed in frame with V and J; all others were non-productive. Following IMGT convention, CDR3 was defined as the stretch from the second conserved V-encoded cysteine to the conserved J-encoded phenylalanine. Sequences without an unambiguous match to a single V gene segment were excluded from the earlier analysis of 450 to 650 of the donors. An earlier analysis of several hundred of the donors called V segments functional above 56.7% productive rearrangements and segregating when the between-donor standard deviation exceeded 5%. A statistical classification framework was developed to diagnose cytomegalovirus status using the catalog of TCR beta chain sequences. In a later analysis, V and J genes were assigned by comparing TCR nucleotide sequences against IMGT/GENE-DB human TR gene sequences. Using the TCRdist pipeline, a later analysis assigned CDR3 sequences along with most-parsimonious VDJ recombination scenarios. A later analysis defined each TCR beta chain by its CDR3 amino acid sequence plus V-gene family, and excluded reads lacking a unique V-gene family. In a later analysis, 450 to 600 highly shared, low-generation-probability nucleotide sequences were removed to address suspected cross-contamination and a sequencing artifact. A later analysis calculated a clonal expansion index for each public chain from normalized within-repertoire ranks of inferred template counts. A later analysis computed generation probabilities with a VDJ recombination model fitted to out-of-frame rearrangements, and checked the results against IGoR. In a later analysis, TCR-TCR, TCR-HLA and TCR-CMV co-occurrence was scored with hypergeometric tests, and a repertoire-size bias correction was applied to TCR pairs. In a later analysis, false discovery rates were estimated by permuting HLA or CMV assignments 20 times. In a later analysis, co-occurring TCRs were grouped using DBSCAN, and TCRdist sequence similarity was added for clustering within HLA-allele-positive subsets. Repertoires with fewer than 30,000 or more than 120,000 public chains were left out of co-occurrence clustering, as were about 5 repertoires with anomalous nucleotide sharing. This immuneACCESS table, as held by TCRdb, lists in-frame sequences with V and J called but not all clones. Of the missing ones, under half trace to an unresolved V gene in checked studies; the others have no known cause. V and J calls and clone size are copied from that table; D and trimming were computed from the DNA. The sample table shows 140,000 to 150,000 clones, and over 8% are seen once. The ten largest clonotypes hold 1.5% to 2% of the sample.

The sample consisted of PBMCs. This TCR came from a male donor in good health and CMV-seronegative.

The bases read TGCGCCAGCAGCCAAGAGAGGAGGGGCAGGGAGGACACTGAAGCTTTCTTT. Translated, it reads CASSQERRGREDTEAFF. The sequence is built from TRBV4-1 and TRBJ1-1, and the D gene may be TRBD1, 5 bases matching. The germline V gene gives CDR1 as MGHRA and CDR2 as YSYEKL. The CDR3 has 17 amino acids, counting the end cysteine and phenylalanine. The kept DNA is CDR3 alone, 51 bases in frame from the first base. V and J lose 0 bases and 3 bases, and a span of 17 bases separates them.